Detailed here is one T cell receptor (beta chain). Its specificity is unknown. The data were taken from a study of cytotoxic CD8 clonotypes in ibrutinib-treated CLL. Overall study findings and caveats: Relative to age-matched healthy donors, clonality at baseline was higher, and it tracked circulating CD8+ T-cell counts.

CDR1 is SEHNR and CDR2 is FQNEAQ in the germline V gene (reference sequence). The V gene end was trimmed by 5 bases and the J gene end by 2 bases; junction bases not matched to a gene: 5. The CDR3 runs to 16 residues. TCRdb keeps only in-frame clones here, not all; method: immunoSEQ multiplex PCR. The table has more than 110,000 clones, roughly 90% seen once. The receptor was isolated from a human donor with chronic lymphocytic leukemia. This chain uses TRBV7-9 with TRBJ2-3; TRBD2 matches at 12 bases. Sequenced here: PBMCs, sampled after 12 months of ibrutinib treatment. Here the CDR3 reads CASSQGLAGSTDTQYF. As DNA, the CDR3 is TGTGCCAGCAGCCAGGGACTAGCGGGTTCCACAGATACGCAGTATTTT.